What follows are 32 T cell receptor beta chains derived from one specimen sequenced in a study of T cell responses to AZD1222 COVID-19 vaccine. Profiled with immunoSEQ multiplex PCR; TCRdb holds only in-frame clones, not every one. The sample records 140,000 or so clones, approximately 85% being singletons. Specimen: peripheral blood, collected 28 days after the second dose of the MenACWY control vaccine. The receptor source for this set is an adult who received the MenACWY meningococcal vaccine as a control.

The chain recombines TRBV7-6 with TRBJ2-2; 8 bases map to TRBD2. This CDR3 has 16 amino acids. CDR1 SGHVS and CDR2 FNYEAQ come from the germline V gene. V lost 5 bases, J lost 3 bases, and 8 bases stayed unmatched. The CDR3 DNA sequence: TGTGCCAGCAGCCCTCAGCCGGGACTAGACACCGGGGAGCTGTTTTTT. Translated: CASSPQPGLDTGELFF.

The chain is built from TRBV5-1 and TRBJ1-2, with D hard to call. The CDR3 has 15 amino acids. The V gene's germline CDR1 is SGHRS and CDR2 YFSETQ. The V end lost 0 bases, the J end lost 6 bases, and 15 bases lay between the germline ends. The chain's CDR3 is CASSLGGAVWDGYTF. DNA for the CDR3: TGCGCCAGCAGCTTGGGGGGAGCCGTATGGGATGGCTACACCTTC.

CDR3 loop: CASSLGGEIAKAFF. The CDR3 DNA is TGTGCCAGCAGCTTAGGAGGAGAAATCGCCAAAGCTTTCTTT. V is TRBV7-9 and J is TRBJ1-1; D gene unclear. CDR3 length equals 14 residues. V shed 1 base and J shed 9 bases, with 15 bases lying between them. Germline V gene lookup returns CDR1 SEHNR and CDR2 FQNEAQ (reference sequence).

The chain has TRBV7-2 and TRBJ1-4; tentatively, D is TRBD1 (5 bases). Trimming cost V 1 base and J 14 bases, with 14 bases left between them. Per germline, CDR1 SGHTA and CDR2 FQGNSA. This CDR3 contains 13 residues. CDR3 region: CASSLVRGGNLFF. In DNA, the CDR3 is TGTGCCAGCAGCTTAGTTCGGGGCGGGAATCTGTTTTTT.

The chain is built from TRBV12-3 or TRBV12-4 and TRBJ1-2; the D is unclear. This CDR3 is 13 amino acids long. Trimming removed 4 bases at V and 3 bases at J, with 9 bases between. CDR3 protein: CASSSPGYYGYTF. Written as DNA, the CDR3 is TGTGCCAGCAGTTCCCCAGGTTACTATGGCTACACCTTC.

The J gene is TRBJ1-1, the V gene TRBV5-4; TRBD1 agrees at 7 bases. V gave up 10 bases and J gave up 1 base; unmatched junction bases: 4. This CDR3 is built from 12 residues. Looked up from germline, CDR1 is SGHNT and CDR2 is YYREEE (reference sequence). DNA of the CDR3: TGTGCCGTGACAGGGAGGAACACTGAAGCTTTCTTT. Amino acid sequence: CAVTGRNTEAFF.

The chain recombines TRBV9 with TRBJ1-5; D unclear. Germline V gene lookup returns CDR1 SGDLS and CDR2 YYNGEE. This CDR3 has 13 residues. V was clipped by 0 bases and J by 8 bases, with 9 bases between them. CDR3 sequence: CASSVELGEPQHF. The CDR3 bases are TGTGCCAGCAGCGTAGAATTGGGTGAGCCCCAGCATTTT.

The chain links TRBV11-3 to TRBJ1-1, with unresolved D. The V gene lost 3 bases and the J gene lost 1 base, with 9 bases spanning the gap. Germline V gene lookup returns CDR1 SGHNT and CDR2 YENEEA. This CDR3 has 14 amino acids. Here the CDR3 DNA reads TGTGCCAGCAGCTTTGAAGGTGGGAACACTGAAGCTTTCTTT. This sequence encodes CASSFEGGNTEAFF.

The chain employs TRBV6-6 and TRBJ2-1; 13 nucleotides align to TRBD2. The CDR3 contains 14 residues. The trim removed 7 bases at V and 15 bases at J, leaving 12 bases unmatched. Germline lookup yields CDR1 MNHNY and CDR2 SVGAGI (reference sequence). CDR3 in amino acids: CASTRLAGGPGGFF. The CDR3 nucleotides read TGTGCCAGCACCCGACTAGCGGGAGGCCCTGGGGGGTTCTTC.

This rearrangement joins TRBV5-3 to TRBJ1-5; 8 nucleotides match TRBD1. TRBV5-3 is given ORF status, its function remaining uncertain. V shed 3 bases, J shed 5 bases, and the junction held 10 bases outside the gene matches. This CDR3 has 16 amino acids. CDR3 in DNA: TGTGCCAGAAGCTGCAACAGACAGGGGTACGATCAGCCCCAGCATTTT. Protein: CARSCNRQGYDQPQHF.

The chain links TRBV4-3 to TRBJ2-2; 10 nucleotides agree with TRBD1. Germline CDR1 LGHNA, CDR2 YSLEER. The CDR3 is 17 amino acids. V lost 3 bases, J lost 6 bases, and 10 bases stayed unmatched. CDR3 in DNA: TGCGCCAGCAGCCAGGTGCTGGGACAGGGGAGAGCCGGGGAGCTGTTTTTT. Protein sequence: CASSQVLGQGRAGELFF.

This clone was observed once. The CDR3, as DNA: TGTGCCAGCAGCTGGACAGGGAACACCATATATTTT. It yields the protein CASSWTGNTIYF. The chain recombines TRBV11-3 with TRBJ1-3, with 8 positions matching TRBD1. V was pared by 4 bases and J by 7 bases, with 0 bases of the junction left unmatched. CDR1 is SGHNT and CDR2 is YENEEA in the germline V gene. This CDR3 region has 12 residues.

The rearrangement links TRBV6-5 to TRBJ2-5, with 8 bases aligning to TRBD2. Trimming took 6 bases from V and 4 from J; bases not matched to a gene: 10. Germline assignment: CDR1 MNHEY and CDR2 SVGAGI. There are 15 residues in the CDR3. DNA for the CDR3: TGTGCCAGCAGAGACGGACTAGCTATTCGAGAGACCCAGTACTTC. It specifies CASRDGLAIRETQYF.

The CDR3 here is CASSPRAGNTEAFF. The CDR3 nucleotides are TGTGCCAGCAGCCCGAGAGCAGGGAACACTGAAGCTTTCTTT. V is TRBV7-9 and J is TRBJ1-1; no definite D call. The CDR3 runs to 14 residues. V lost 5 bases to trimming and J lost 1 base, with 11 bases between them. Germline-derived CDR1 and CDR2 are SEHNR and FQNEAQ (reference sequence).

The table lists this clone with a few counts. The V call is TRBV6-5, the J call TRBJ2-5; a weak D match, TRBD1 (5 bases). The length of the CDR3 is 14 residues. Per germline, CDR1 MNHEY and CDR2 SVGAGI. V lost 2 bases to trimming and J lost 5 bases, with 12 bases between them. The CDR3 DNA is TGTGCCAGCAGTTACCCGGACACTCGGGAGACCCAGTACTTC. It encodes CASSYPDTRETQYF.

The chain joins TRBV30 to TRBJ1-1; D gene ambiguous. The ends were cut back, 1 base at V and 4 bases at J, with 7 bases in the middle. The CDR3 has 12 residues. The V gene's germline CDR1 is GTSNPN and CDR2 SVGIG (reference sequence). CDR3 nucleotides: TGTGCCTGGAGTGAGTCCGGCACTGAAGCTTTCTTT. Translated, it gives CAWSESGTEAFF.

V gene TRBV3-1 (or the pseudogene TRBV3-2) combines with J gene TRBJ1-1; 7 bases map to TRBD1. This CDR3 region has 12 residues. V dropped 5 bases and J dropped 8; count of bases not matched to a gene: 5. Germline V gene sequence: CDR1 LGHDT, CDR2 YNNKEL (reference sequence). The chain's CDR3 is CASSRTGLEAFF. DNA for the CDR3: TGTGCCAGCAGCAGGACAGGCCTCGAAGCTTTCTTT.

CDR3 nucleotide sequence: TGTGCCAGCAGCTTAGGGGAGCGGGGGAGAACAGATACGCAGTATTTT. Protein product: CASSLGERGRTDTQYF. This chain joins TRBV11-3 and TRBJ2-3, with TRBD2 matching 8 bases. Germline CDR1 is SGHNT and CDR2 is YENEEA. Trimming removed 1 base from V and 3 bases from J; junction bases left unmatched: 6. The length of the CDR3 is 16 residues.

The rearrangement uses TRBV30 and TRBJ2-2; the D gene is possibly TRBD2 (6 bases). V shed 0 bases and J shed 7 bases, with 12 bases lying between them. This CDR3 region has 14 residues. Looked up from germline, CDR1 is GTSNPN and CDR2 is SVGIG (reference sequence). The DNA for the CDR3 is TGTGCCTGGAGTGTACTGGGGGGAGGCGGGGAGCTGTTTTTT. This sequence encodes CAWSVLGGGGELFF.

This chain connects TRBV7-2 to TRBJ1-1; D remains ambiguous. The V and J ends lost 1 base and 7 bases respectively, with 10 bases between them. The CDR3 has 13 amino acids. CDR1 is SGHTA, CDR2 FQGNSA, per germline. CDR3 residues: CASSLVGGREAFF. CDR3 coding DNA: TGTGCCAGCAGCTTAGTAGGCGGACGTGAAGCTTTCTTT.

The V call is TRBV27, the J call TRBJ2-7; D possibly corresponds to TRBD1 (6 bases). The germline V gene has CDR1 MNHEY and CDR2 SMNVEV (reference sequence). The CDR3 spans 13 residues. Trimming removed 5 bases at V and 3 bases at J, with 11 bases between. CDR3 sequence reads: CASSLRQDYEQYF. CDR3 nucleotide sequence: TGTGCCAGCAGTCTCCGACAGGACTACGAGCAGTACTTC.

CDR3 loop: CAIKDPTKNTEAFF. CDR3 DNA sequence: TGTGCCATCAAGGACCCGACGAAGAACACTGAAGCTTTCTTT. V and J are TRBV10-3 and TRBJ1-1; D gene ambiguous. Germline V lookup: CDR1 ENHRY, CDR2 SYGVKD. Deletions cut 7 bases from V and 1 base from J, with 13 bases between. CDR3 length: 14 residues.

This clone was picked up a small number of times. The gene calls are TRBV3-1 (or the pseudogene TRBV3-2) and TRBJ1-4; 7 nucleotides match TRBD1. The length of the CDR3 is 14 residues. Trimming at V came to 5 bases and at J to 4 bases, leaving 4 bases not matched to a gene. Germline CDR1 LGHDT, CDR2 YNNKEL (reference sequence). Here the CDR3 DNA reads TGTGCCAGCAGCTTGGGACAGCGTAATGAAAAACTGTTTTTT. This encodes CASSLGQRNEKLFF.

The genes are TRBV5-1 and TRBJ2-3; 8 bases line up with TRBD2. The length of the CDR3 is 14 residues. The V gene's germline CDR1 is SGHRS and CDR2 YFSETQ. The V and J ends lost 6 bases and 1 base, in that order; junction bases with no gene match: 4. The CDR3 region is CASIPGGGTDTQYF. The CDR3 DNA is TGCGCCAGCATCCCCGGGGGGGGCACAGATACGCAGTATTTT. Based on the CDR3 plus reference TRBV5-1 and TRBJ2-3, the full variable domain is KAGVTQTPRYLIKTRGQQVTLSCSPISGHRSVSWYQQTPGQGLQFLFEYFSETQRNKGNFPGRFSGRQFSNSRSEMNVSTLELGDSALYLCASIPGGGTDTQYFGPGTRLTVL.

This chain uses TRBV9 with TRBJ1-5; TRBD1 matches at 11 bases. CDR1 SGDLS and CDR2 YYNGEE come from the germline V gene. The CDR3 is 15 residues long. Germline trimming cut 0 bases from V and 5 bases from J; bases unmatched to any gene: 1. CDR3 in amino acids: CASSVGTGGDQPQHF. In DNA form, the CDR3 reads TGTGCCAGCAGCGTAGGGACAGGGGGCGATCAGCCCCAGCATTTT. The variable domain in full, completed from reference TRBV9 and TRBJ1-5, reads DSGVTQTPKHLITATGQRVTLRCSPRSGDLSVYWYQQSLDQGLQFLIQYYNGEERAKGNILERFSAQQFPDLHSELNLSSLELGDSALYFCASSVGTGGDQPQHFGDGTRLSIL.

This clone was counted a single time. The chain joins TRBV10-3 to TRBJ1-2; D perhaps matches TRBD1 (6 bases). The CDR3 spans 14 residues. Looked up from germline, CDR1 is ENHRY and CDR2 is SYGVKD. V lost 6 bases to trimming and J lost 6 bases, with 17 bases between them. CDR3 coding DNA: TGTGCCATCAGACAGGACAGCAGGGATCATGGCTACACCTTC. Protein product: CAIRQDSRDHGYTF.

This clone has only a few counts. The rearrangement uses TRBV6-2 or TRBV6-3 and TRBJ1-2, with a possible D match to TRBD1 (5 bases). This CDR3 has 13 amino acids. V shed 5 bases and J shed 4 bases, with 11 bases lying between them. Germline lookup yields CDR1 MNHEY and CDR2 SVGEGT. This CDR3 reads CASSAGHTYGYTF. The CDR3 DNA sequence: TGTGCCAGCAGTGCAGGGCACACCTATGGCTACACCTTC.

The J gene is TRBJ1-5, the V gene TRBV4-3, with D perhaps TRBD1 (5 bases). CDR3 length: 15 residues. Germline values: CDR1 LGHNA, CDR2 YSLEER. V was cut by 5 bases and J by 1 base, with 12 bases left in between. Here the CDR3 DNA reads TGCGCCAGCAGCGTGAGACGGGGCAGCAATCAGCCCCAGCATTTT. Encoded protein: CASSVRRGSNQPQHF.

This clone was recorded once. The rearrangement uses TRBV7-3 and TRBJ2-5, with TRBD1 identical over 11 bases. Per the germline V gene, CDR1 is SGHTA and CDR2 is FQGTGA. This CDR3 spans 16 amino acids. J was trimmed by 5 bases and V by 5 bases; bases with no gene match: 10. The CDR3 is CASSPDGTGGRETQYF. In nucleotides, the CDR3 is TGTGCCAGCAGCCCCGATGGGACAGGGGGGAGGGAGACCCAGTACTTC. The full variable domain, rest sourced from reference TRBV7-3 and TRBJ2-5, is GAGVSQTPSNKVTEKGKYVELRCDPISGHTALYWYRQSLGQGPEFLIYFQGTGAADDSGLPNDRFFAVRPEGSVSTLKIQRTERGDSAVYLCASSPDGTGGRETQYFGPGTRLLVL.

The J gene is TRBJ1-5, the V gene TRBV2; D not certain. Germline V lookup: CDR1 SNHLY, CDR2 FYNNEI. The CDR3 runs to 14 residues. With 4 bases removed from V and 5 bases from J, the gap between germline ends came to 12 bases. CDR3 DNA sequence: TGTGCCAGCAGTGCCCGATCGGGAGATCAGCCCCAGCATTTT. Translating gives CASSARSGDQPQHF.

The chain recombines TRBV10-3 with TRBJ2-1; D perhaps matches TRBD2 (6 bases). The germline gives CDR1 ENHRY, CDR2 SYGVKD. V lost 10 bases and J lost 6, with 13 bases in between. The CDR3 is made up of 12 amino acids. For the CDR3, the DNA is TGTGCCACGTCGCGGGAAAGCAATGAGCAGTTCTTC. Translating gives CATSRESNEQFF.

This chain connects TRBV19 to TRBJ1-1, with TRBD1 identical over 8 bases. V was clipped by 6 bases and J by 3 bases; unmatched bases: 6. CDR1 is LNHDA, CDR2 SQIVND, per germline (reference sequence). The CDR3 has 14 residues. The CDR3 sequence: CASRDRGSHTEAFF. The CDR3 DNA is TGTGCCAGTAGAGACAGGGGATCTCACACTGAAGCTTTCTTT.